Sequencing of this T cell receptor beta chain was carried out in a study of molecular identifiers for immune sequencing clone quantification. Germline CDR1 and CDR2: PRHDT and FYEKMQ (reference sequence). Trimming removed 5 bases at V and 7 bases at J, with 11 bases between. CDR3 size: 12 residues. Preparation methods for the bulk TCR libraries were those previously described, with listed TCR primers. TCRdb reprocessed the PCR reads with MiXCR, giving one entry per CDR3 protein. The sample yields more than 550,000 distinct CDR3 sequences, about 25% seen once. This clonotype was counted at least ten times. Its antigen is as yet unknown. Regarding the study as a whole: Whereas clones above 20 RNA copies held under 1% of naive-cell molecules, they held over 98% of effector molecules.

The specimen sequenced was naive CD8+ T cells from blood, with Jurkat cell RNA spiked in. Documented subset: FACS-sorted CD8+CD4-CCR7+CD45RA+ naive T cells. The TCR originated in a human donor in good health. Some libraries in this study had Jurkat cell RNA spiked in. The chain employs TRBV13 and TRBJ1-2, with D perhaps matching TRBD1 (5 bases). CDR3 sequence: CASSPLGAGYTF. The CDR3 DNA reads as TGTGCCAGCAGCCCGCTAGGGGCTGGCTACACCTTC.